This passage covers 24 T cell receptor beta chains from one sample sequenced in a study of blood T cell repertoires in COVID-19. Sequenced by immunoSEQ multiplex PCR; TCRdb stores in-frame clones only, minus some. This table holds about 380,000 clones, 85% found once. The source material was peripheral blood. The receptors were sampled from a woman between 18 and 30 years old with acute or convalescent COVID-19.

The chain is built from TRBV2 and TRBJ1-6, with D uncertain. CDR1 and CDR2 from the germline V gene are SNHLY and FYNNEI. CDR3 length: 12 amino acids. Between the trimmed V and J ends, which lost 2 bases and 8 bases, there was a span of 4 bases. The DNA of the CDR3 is TGTGCCAGCAGTGAACCAGATTCACCCCTCCACTTT. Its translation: CASSEPDSPLHF.

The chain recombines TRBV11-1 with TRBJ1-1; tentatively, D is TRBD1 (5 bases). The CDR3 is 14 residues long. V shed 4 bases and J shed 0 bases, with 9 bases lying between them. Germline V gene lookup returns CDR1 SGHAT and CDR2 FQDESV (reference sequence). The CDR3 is CASSSGFMNTEAFF. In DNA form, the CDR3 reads TGTGCCAGCAGCTCAGGGTTTATGAACACTGAAGCTTTCTTT.

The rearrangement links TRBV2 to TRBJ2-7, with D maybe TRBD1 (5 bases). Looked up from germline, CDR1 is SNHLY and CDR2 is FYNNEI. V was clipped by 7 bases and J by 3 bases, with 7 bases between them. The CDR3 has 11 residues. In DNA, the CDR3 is TGTGCCAGCATTAGGGGCTACGAGCAGTACTTC. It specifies CASIRGYEQYF.

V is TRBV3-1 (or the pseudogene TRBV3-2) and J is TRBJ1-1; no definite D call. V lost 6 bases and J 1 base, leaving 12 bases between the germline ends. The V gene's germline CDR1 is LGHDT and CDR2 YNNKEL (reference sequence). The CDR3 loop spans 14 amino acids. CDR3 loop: CASRPHGGNTEAFF. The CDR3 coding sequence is TGTGCCAGCAGACCCCACGGAGGGAACACTGAAGCTTTCTTT.

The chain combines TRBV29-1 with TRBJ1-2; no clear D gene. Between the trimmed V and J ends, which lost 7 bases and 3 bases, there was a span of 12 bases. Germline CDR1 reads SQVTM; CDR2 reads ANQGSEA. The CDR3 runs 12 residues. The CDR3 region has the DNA TGCAGCGGGTCCGTGGGAGACTATGGCTACACCTTC. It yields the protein CSGSVGDYGYTF.

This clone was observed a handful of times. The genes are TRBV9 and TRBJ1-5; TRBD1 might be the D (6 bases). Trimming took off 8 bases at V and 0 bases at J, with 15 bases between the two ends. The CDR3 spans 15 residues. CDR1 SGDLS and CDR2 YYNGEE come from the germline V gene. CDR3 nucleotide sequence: TGTGCCAGTTCAAAGGGGGATTATAGCAATCAGCCCCAGCATTTT. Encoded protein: CASSKGDYSNQPQHF.

This CDR3 reads CASSLALTGTGAPNEKLFF. As DNA, the CDR3 is TGCGCCAGCAGCTTGGCCCTTACCGGGACAGGGGCCCCTAATGAAAAACTGTTTTTT. The rearrangement joins TRBV5-1 to TRBJ1-4; TRBD1 aligns across 10 bases. Germline lookup yields CDR1 SGHRS and CDR2 YFSETQ. This CDR3 contains 19 residues. J lost 3 bases, V lost 0 bases, and 11 bases had no gene match.

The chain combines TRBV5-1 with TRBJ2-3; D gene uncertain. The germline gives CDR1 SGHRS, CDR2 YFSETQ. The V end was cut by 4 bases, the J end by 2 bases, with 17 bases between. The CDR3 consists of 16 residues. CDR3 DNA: TGCGCCAGCAGCCCGATCCTCCACCGAGACACAGATACGCAGTATTTT. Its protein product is CASSPILHRDTDTQYF.

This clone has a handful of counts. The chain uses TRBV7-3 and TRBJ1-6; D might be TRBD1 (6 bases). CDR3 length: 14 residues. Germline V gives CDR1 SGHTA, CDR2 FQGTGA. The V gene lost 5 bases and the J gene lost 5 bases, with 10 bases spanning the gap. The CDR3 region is CASSLQGNNSPLHF. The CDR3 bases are TGTGCCAGCAGCCTACAGGGAAATAATTCACCCCTCCACTTT. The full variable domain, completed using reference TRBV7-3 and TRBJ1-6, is GAGVSQTPSNKVTEKGKYVELRCDPISGHTALYWYRQSLGQGPEFLIYFQGTGAADDSGLPNDRFFAVRPEGSVSTLKIQRTERGDSAVYLCASSLQGNNSPLHFGNGTRLTVT.

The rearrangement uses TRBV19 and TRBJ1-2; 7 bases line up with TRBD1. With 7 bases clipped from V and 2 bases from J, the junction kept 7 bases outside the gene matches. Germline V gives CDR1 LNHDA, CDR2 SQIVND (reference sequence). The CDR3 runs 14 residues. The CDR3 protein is CASTSTGLNYGYTF. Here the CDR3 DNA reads TGTGCCAGTACTTCGACAGGGCTAAACTATGGCTACACCTTC.

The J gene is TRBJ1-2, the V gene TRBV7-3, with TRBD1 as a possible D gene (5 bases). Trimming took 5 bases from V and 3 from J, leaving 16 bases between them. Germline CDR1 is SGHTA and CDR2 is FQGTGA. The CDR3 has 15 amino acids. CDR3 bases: TGTGCCAGCAGCCCCGGGGAGGGGCATGACTATGGCTACACCTTC. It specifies CASSPGEGHDYGYTF.

This chain's CDR3 is CASSQPSGGSSYNEQFF. The CDR3 DNA follows: TGCGCCAGCAGCCAACCCTCCGGCGGGAGCTCCTACAATGAGCAGTTCTTC. The V call is TRBV4-1, the J call TRBJ2-1; 7 bases agree with TRBD2. The V gene end was trimmed by 2 bases and the J gene end by 0 bases; junction bases not matched to a gene: 7. The germline CDR1 and CDR2 sequences are MGHRA and YSYEKL. The CDR3 has 17 residues.

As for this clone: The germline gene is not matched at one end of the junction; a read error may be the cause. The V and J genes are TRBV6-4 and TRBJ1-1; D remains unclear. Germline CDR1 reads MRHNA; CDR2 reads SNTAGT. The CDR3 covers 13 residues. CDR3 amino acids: CASSEAGGSEALF. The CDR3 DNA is TGTGCCAGCAGTGAGGCGGGAGGCTCTGAAGCTCTCTTT.

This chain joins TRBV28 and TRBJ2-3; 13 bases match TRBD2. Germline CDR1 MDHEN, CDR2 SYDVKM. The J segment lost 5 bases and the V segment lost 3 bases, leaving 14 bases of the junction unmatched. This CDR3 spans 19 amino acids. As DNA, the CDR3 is TGTGCCAGCAGTTTCCGTCTCTGGACTAGCGGGAGCCCTCAAGATACGCAGTATTTT. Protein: CASSFRLWTSGSPQDTQYF.

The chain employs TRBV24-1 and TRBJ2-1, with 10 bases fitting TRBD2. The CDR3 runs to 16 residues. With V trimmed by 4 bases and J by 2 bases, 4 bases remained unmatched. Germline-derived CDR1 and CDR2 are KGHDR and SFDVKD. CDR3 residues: CATSDRGLATYNEQFF. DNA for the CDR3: TGTGCCACCAGTGACCGGGGACTAGCGACCTACAATGAGCAGTTCTTC.

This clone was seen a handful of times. The CDR3 DNA is TGTGCCAGCAGTTACAGCAGGCGAGTCACTGAAGCTTTCTTT. Translation gives CASSYSRRVTEAFF. This chain connects TRBV6-5 to TRBJ1-1; the D is unclear. V lost 2 bases and J 4 bases, leaving 11 bases between the germline ends. CDR1 and CDR2 (germline): MNHEY, SVGAGI. The CDR3 sequence is 14 residues long.

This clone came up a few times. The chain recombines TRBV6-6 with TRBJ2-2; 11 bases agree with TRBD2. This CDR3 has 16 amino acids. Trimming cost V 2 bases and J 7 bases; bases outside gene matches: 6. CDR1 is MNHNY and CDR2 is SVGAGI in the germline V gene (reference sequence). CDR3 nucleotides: TGTGCCAGCAGTTACAGTAGCGGGGGGGTAGGCGGGGAGCTGTTTTTT. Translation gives CASSYSSGGVGGELFF.

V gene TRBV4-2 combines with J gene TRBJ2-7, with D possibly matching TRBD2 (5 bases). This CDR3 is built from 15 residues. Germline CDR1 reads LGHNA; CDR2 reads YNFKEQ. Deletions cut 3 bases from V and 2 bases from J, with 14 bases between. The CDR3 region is CASSHIGESAYEQYF. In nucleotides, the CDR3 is TGTGCCAGCAGCCATATTGGGGAGTCAGCCTACGAGCAGTACTTC.

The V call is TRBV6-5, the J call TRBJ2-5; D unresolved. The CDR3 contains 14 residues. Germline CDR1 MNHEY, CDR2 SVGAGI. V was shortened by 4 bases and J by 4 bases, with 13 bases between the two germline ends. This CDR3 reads CASSSDPGRETQYF. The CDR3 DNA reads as TGTGCCAGCAGTTCCGACCCAGGCAGAGAGACCCAGTACTTC.

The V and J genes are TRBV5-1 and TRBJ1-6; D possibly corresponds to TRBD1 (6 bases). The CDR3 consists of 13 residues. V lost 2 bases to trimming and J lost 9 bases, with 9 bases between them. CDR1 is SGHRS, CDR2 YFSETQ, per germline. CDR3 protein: CASSLTGISPLHF. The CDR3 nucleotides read TGCGCCAGCAGCTTAACAGGGATTTCACCCCTCCACTTT.

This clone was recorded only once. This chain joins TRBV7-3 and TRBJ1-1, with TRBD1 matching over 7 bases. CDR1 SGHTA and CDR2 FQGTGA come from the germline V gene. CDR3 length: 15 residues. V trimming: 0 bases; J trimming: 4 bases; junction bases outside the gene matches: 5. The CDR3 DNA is TGTGCCAGCAGCTTAACGGGCGACAGGGTCACTGAAGCTTTCTTT. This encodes CASSLTGDRVTEAFF.

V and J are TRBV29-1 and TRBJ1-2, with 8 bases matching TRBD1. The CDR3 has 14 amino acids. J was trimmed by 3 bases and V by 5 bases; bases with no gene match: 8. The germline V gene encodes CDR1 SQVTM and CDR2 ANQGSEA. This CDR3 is CSVLGGTGDYGYTF. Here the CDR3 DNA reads TGCAGCGTTTTAGGGGGGACAGGTGACTATGGCTACACCTTC.

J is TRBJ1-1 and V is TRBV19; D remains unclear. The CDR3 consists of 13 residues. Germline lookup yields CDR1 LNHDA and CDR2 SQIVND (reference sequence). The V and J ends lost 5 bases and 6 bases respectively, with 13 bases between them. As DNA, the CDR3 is TGTGCCAGTAGTTGGTCCGGGGTCGCTGAAGCTTTCTTT. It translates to CASSWSGVAEAFF.

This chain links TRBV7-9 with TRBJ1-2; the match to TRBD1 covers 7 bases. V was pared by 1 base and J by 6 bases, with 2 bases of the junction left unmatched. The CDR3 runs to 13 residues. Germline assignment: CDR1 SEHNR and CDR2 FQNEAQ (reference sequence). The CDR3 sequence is CASSLGQGHGYTF. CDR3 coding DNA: TGTGCCAGCAGCTTAGGACAGGGCCATGGCTACACCTTC. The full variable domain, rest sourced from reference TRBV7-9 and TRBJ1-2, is DTGVSQNPRHKITKRGQNVTFRCDPISEHNRLYWYRQTLGQGPEFLTYFQNEAQLEKSRLLSDRFSAERPKGSFSTLEIQRTEQGDSAMYLCASSLGQGHGYTFGSGTRLTVV.